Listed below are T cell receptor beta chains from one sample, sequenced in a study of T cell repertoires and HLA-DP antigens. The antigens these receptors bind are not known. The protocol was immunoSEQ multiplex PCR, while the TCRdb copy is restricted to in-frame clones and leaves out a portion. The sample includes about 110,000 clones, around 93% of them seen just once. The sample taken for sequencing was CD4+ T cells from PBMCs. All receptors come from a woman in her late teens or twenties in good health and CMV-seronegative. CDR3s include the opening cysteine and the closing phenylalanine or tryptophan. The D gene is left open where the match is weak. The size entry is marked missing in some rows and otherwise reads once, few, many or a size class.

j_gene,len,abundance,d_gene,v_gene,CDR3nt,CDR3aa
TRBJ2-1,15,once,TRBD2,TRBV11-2,TGTGCCAGCAGCTGGGGACTAGCGGGGGGGAATGAGCAGTTCTTC,CASSWGLAGGNEQFF
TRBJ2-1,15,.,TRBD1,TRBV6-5,TGTGCCAGCAGACCTTGGACAGGTCCCTACAATGAGCAGTTCTTC,CASRPWTGPYNEQFF
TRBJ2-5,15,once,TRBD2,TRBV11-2,TGTGCCAGCAGCTTATGGCGGGGGGGCAAAGAGACCCAGTACTTC,CASSLWRGGKETQYF
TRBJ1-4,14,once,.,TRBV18,TGTGCCAGCTCACCGGACATTCGTCATGAAAAACTGTTTTTT,CASSPDIRHEKLFF
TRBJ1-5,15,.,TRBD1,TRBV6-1,TGTGCCAGCATCTGGGACAGGACTTCTAATCAGCCCCAGCATTTT,CASIWDRTSNQPQHF
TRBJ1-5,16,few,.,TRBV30,TGTGCCTGGAGTGGGGGCGGCAGCTATAGCAATCAGCCCCAGCATTTT,CAWSGGGSYSNQPQHF
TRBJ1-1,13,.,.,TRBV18,TGTGCCAGCTCACCACAGGGGGTGGCTGAAGCTTTCTTT,CASSPQGVAEAFF
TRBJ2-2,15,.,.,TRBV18,TGTGCCAGCTCACCACCGACGTCGGTCCCCGGGGAGCTGTTTTTT,CASSPPTSVPGELFF
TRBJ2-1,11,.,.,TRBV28,TGTGCCAGCAGTCTTAGGGAGGCGCAGTTCTTC,CASSLREAQFF
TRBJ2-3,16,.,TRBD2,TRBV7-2,TGTGCCAGCAGCTTACACGGCCAAGGAATTGGCGGGGGTGCGTATTTT,CASSLHGQGIGGGAYF
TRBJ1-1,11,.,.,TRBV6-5,TGTGCCAGCAGTAGGGACGGAGAAGCTTTCTTT,CASSRDGEAFF